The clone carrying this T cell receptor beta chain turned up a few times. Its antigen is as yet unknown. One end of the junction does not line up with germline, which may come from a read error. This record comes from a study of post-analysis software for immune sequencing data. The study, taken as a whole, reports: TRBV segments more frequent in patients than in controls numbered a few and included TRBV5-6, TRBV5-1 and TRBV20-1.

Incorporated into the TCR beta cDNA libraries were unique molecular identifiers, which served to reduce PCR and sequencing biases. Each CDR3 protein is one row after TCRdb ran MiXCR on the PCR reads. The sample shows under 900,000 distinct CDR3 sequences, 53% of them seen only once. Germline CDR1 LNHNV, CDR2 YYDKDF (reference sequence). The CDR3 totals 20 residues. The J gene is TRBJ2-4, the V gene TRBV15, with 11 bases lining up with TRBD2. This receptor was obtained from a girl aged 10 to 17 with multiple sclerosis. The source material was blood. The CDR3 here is CATSGDPGLAGGLAKNIQYF. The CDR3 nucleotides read TGTGCCACCAGCGGAGATCCTGGGCTAGCGGGGGGTCTAGCCAAAAACATTCAGTACTTC. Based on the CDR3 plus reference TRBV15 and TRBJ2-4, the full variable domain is DAMVIQNPRYQVTQFGKPVTLSCSQTLNHNVMYWYQQKSSQAPKLLFHYYDKDFNNEADTPDNFQSRRPNTSFCFLDIRSPGLGDTAMYLCATSGDPGLAGGLAKNIQYFGAGTRLSVL.